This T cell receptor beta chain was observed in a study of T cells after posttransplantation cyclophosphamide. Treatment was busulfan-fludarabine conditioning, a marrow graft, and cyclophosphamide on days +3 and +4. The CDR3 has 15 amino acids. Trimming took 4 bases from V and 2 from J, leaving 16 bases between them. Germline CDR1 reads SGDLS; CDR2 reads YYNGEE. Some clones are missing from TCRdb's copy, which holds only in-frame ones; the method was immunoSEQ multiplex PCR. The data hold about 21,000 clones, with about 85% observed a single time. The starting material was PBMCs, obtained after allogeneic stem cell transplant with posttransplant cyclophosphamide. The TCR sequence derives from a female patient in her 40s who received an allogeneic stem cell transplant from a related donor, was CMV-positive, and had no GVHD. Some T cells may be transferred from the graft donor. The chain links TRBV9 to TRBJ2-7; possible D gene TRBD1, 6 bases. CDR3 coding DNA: TGTGCCAGCAGCCCGCTCCAGGGGATGGCCTACGAGCAGTACTTC. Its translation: CASSPLQGMAYEQYF.